The 3 T cell receptor beta chains in this list originate from one sample, sequenced in a study of T cell responses to AZD1222 COVID-19 vaccine. Some clones are missing from TCRdb's copy, which holds only in-frame ones; the method was immunoSEQ multiplex PCR. The profile covers around 140,000 clones, with 85% to 95% appearing a single time and 12% taken by the ten largest. Sample: peripheral blood, taken after recovery from COVID-19. The receptors derive from an adult who had recovered from COVID-19.

V is TRBV7-8 and J is TRBJ1-6, with a weak D call TRBD1 (5 bases). Per germline, CDR1 SGHVS and CDR2 FQNEAQ. The CDR3 contains 17 residues. The V end was cut by 0 bases, the J end by 10 bases, with 19 bases between. The CDR3 is CASSLAGEGRRRSPLHF. In DNA, the CDR3 is TGTGCCAGCAGCTTAGCGGGGGAGGGAAGAAGGAGGTCACCCCTCCACTTT.

The rearrangement uses TRBV10-3 and TRBJ1-1; D gene uncertain. Trimming shortened V by 0 bases and J by 4 bases, and 12 bases separated the two germline ends. CDR1 and CDR2 from the germline V gene are ENHRY and SYGVKD. The CDR3 spans 15 residues. As DNA, the CDR3 is TGTGCCATCAGTGAGTCCCAGGTTAGTGGCACTGAAGCTTTCTTT. Its protein product is CAISESQVSGTEAFF.

V gene TRBV4-1 combines with J gene TRBJ1-2; tentatively, D is TRBD1 (6 bases). This CDR3 spans 14 amino acids. Germline values: CDR1 MGHRA, CDR2 YSYEKL. Trimming shortened V by 6 bases and J by 4 bases, and 15 bases separated the two germline ends. The CDR3: CASRPPGVTYGYTF. The CDR3 DNA sequence: TGCGCCAGCAGACCTCCAGGGGTAACCTATGGCTACACCTTC.